Shown below are 14 T cell receptor beta chains from a single sample sequenced in a study of blood T cell repertoires in COVID-19. Generated by immunoSEQ multiplex PCR, the TCRdb table keeps only in-frame clones and is missing some. The sample yields roughly 200,000 clones, approximately 78% seen once. The sample was peripheral blood. The receptors were gathered from a woman older than 75 with active or convalescent COVID-19.

Only one count was recorded for this clone. The chain employs TRBV2 and TRBJ2-5, with 8 positions matching TRBD1. J was trimmed by 2 bases and V by 7 bases; bases with no gene match: 9. CDR1 is SNHLY, CDR2 FYNNEI, per germline. The length of the CDR3 is 15 residues. The CDR3 DNA sequence: TGTGCCAGCAAAAAGATGACAGGGGTGCAAGAGACCCAGTACTTC. It specifies CASKKMTGVQETQYF.

The V gene is TRBV5-1, the J gene TRBJ2-2; D is ambiguous. Trimming shortened V by 1 base and J by 3 bases, and 7 bases separated the two germline ends. Germline V gene lookup returns CDR1 SGHRS and CDR2 YFSETQ. This CDR3 has 14 amino acids. The CDR3, as DNA: TGCGCCAGCAGCTTGCGTCCAGACACCGGGGAGCTGTTTTTT. Amino acids: CASSLRPDTGELFF.

This chain links TRBV10-1 with TRBJ2-2; D is unclear. Germline assignment: CDR1 WNHNN and CDR2 SYGVQD (reference sequence). V was shortened by 4 bases and J by 6 bases, with 9 bases between the two germline ends. The CDR3 loop spans 13 amino acids. CDR3 DNA: TGCGCCAGCAGTGCGAGCGTCGCCGGGGAGCTGTTTTTT. This gives the protein CASSASVAGELFF.

The chain recombines TRBV11-2 with TRBJ2-7; weak D call: TRBD1 (6 bases). V shed 5 bases and J shed 3 bases, with 11 bases lying between them. The CDR3 spans 13 residues. CDR1 is SGHAT and CDR2 is FQNNGV in the germline V gene. CDR3 nucleotide sequence: TGTGCCAGCAGCGGTACAGGGTTCTACGAGCAGTACTTC. This encodes CASSGTGFYEQYF.

This chain uses TRBV5-6 with TRBJ2-3; no definite D call. The germline V and J ends were trimmed by 1 base and 6 bases, with 18 bases remaining between them. The CDR3 extends over 16 amino acids. In germline, CDR1 is SGHDT, CDR2 YYEEEE. The CDR3 protein is CASSLHRRPPRDTQYF. DNA for the CDR3: TGTGCCAGCAGCTTGCACAGAAGACCACCACGTGATACGCAGTATTTT.

This chain uses TRBV7-2 with TRBJ2-7, with 8 nucleotides matching TRBD2. Germline CDR1 and CDR2: SGHTA and FQGNSA. The CDR3 runs to 14 residues. The V and J ends lost 3 bases and 10 bases, in that order; junction bases with no gene match: 11. CDR3 DNA: TGTGCCAGCAGCTTGACGCGGGGGGCTCCCGTACAGTACTTC. Encoded protein: CASSLTRGAPVQYF.

The chain uses TRBV21-1 and TRBJ1-6. TRBV21-1 is marked as a pseudogene. CDR3 length: 21 amino acids. As DNA, the CDR3 is TGTGCCAGCAGCAAATCAAAGGACGGGGGATGCCAATTCTCCTATAATTCACCCCTCCACTTT. This codes for CASSKSKDGGCQFSYNSPLHF.

The chain combines TRBV7-3 with TRBJ2-3; 12 bases are a match to TRBD2. In germline, CDR1 is SGHTA, CDR2 FQGTGA. The CDR3 runs 16 residues. Germline trimming cut 5 bases from V and 3 bases from J; bases unmatched to any gene: 6. CDR3 nucleotides: TGTGCCAGCAGCGCCCCTAGCGGGGGGGCAACAGATACGCAGTATTTT. As protein: CASSAPSGGATDTQYF.

This clone was picked up a small number of times. The rearrangement uses TRBV29-1 and TRBJ2-7; 8 bases align to TRBD1. The germline V gene encodes CDR1 SQVTM and CDR2 ANQGSEA. The CDR3 consists of 14 residues. V was pared by 4 bases and J by 1 base, with 6 bases of the junction left unmatched. Written as DNA, the CDR3 is TGCAGCGTTGTCTCCGGGACAGGTTCCTACGAGCAGTACTTC. This codes for CSVVSGTGSYEQYF.

The chain uses TRBV9 and TRBJ2-3; TRBD2 matches 8 bases. The CDR3 totals 16 residues. Germline CDR1 and CDR2: SGDLS and YYNGEE. Trimming at V came to 0 bases and at J to 4 bases, leaving 7 bases not matched to a gene. For the CDR3, the DNA is TGTGCCAGCAGCGTAGGCAGAACTAGCGGCCCAGATACGCAGTATTTT. Protein sequence: CASSVGRTSGPDTQYF.

Only one count was recorded for this clone. CDR3 coding DNA: TGTGCCAGCAGCCAAGCCCGGACAGGGAGCTCCTACGAGCAGTACTTC. Translating gives CASSQARTGSSYEQYF. This chain links TRBV4-2 with TRBJ2-7; 8 bases fit TRBD1. With V trimmed by 1 base and J by 0 bases, 5 bases remained unmatched. The CDR3 has 16 amino acids. Germline CDR1 is LGHNA and CDR2 is YNFKEQ.

The rearrangement joins TRBV12-3 or TRBV12-4 to TRBJ2-5; D gene ambiguous. V was trimmed by 6 bases and J by 5 bases, leaving 7 bases between them. CDR3 length: 11 amino acids. The CDR3, as DNA: TGTGCCAGCAGCCAACAGGAGACCCAGTACTTC. This codes for CASSQQETQYF.

The CDR3 here is CATSSDFTDTQYF. CDR3 nucleotides: TGTGCCACCAGTTCGGACTTCACAGATACGCAGTATTTT. The V gene is TRBV24-1, the J gene TRBJ2-3; possible D gene TRBD2, 5 bases. Trimming stripped 6 bases from V and 2 bases from J, with 8 bases between. The CDR3 loop spans 13 amino acids. CDR1 and CDR2 from the germline V gene are KGHDR and SFDVKD.

The table lists this clone with a few counts. CDR3 sequence (DNA): TGCGCCAGCAGCCAAGGTCCGGGACAGGGTGGTTCACCCCTCCACTTT. Protein: CASSQGPGQGGSPLHF. The chain is built from TRBV4-1 and TRBJ1-6; TRBD1 matches at 9 bases. Germline CDR1 is MGHRA and CDR2 is YSYEKL. V lost 1 base, J lost 9 bases, and 7 bases stayed unmatched. This CDR3 spans 16 amino acids.